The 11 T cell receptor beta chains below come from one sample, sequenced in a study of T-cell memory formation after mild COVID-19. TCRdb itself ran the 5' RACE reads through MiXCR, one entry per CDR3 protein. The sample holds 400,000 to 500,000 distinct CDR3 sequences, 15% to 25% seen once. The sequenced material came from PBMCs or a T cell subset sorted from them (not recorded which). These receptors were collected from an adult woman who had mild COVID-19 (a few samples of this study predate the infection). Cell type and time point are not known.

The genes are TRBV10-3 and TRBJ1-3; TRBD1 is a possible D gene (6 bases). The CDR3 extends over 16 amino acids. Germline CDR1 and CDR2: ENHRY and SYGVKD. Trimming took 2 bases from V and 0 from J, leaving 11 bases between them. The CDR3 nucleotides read TGTGCCATCAGTGAGAGAACAGGGCGCTCTGGAAACACCATATATTTT. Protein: CAISERTGRSGNTIYF.

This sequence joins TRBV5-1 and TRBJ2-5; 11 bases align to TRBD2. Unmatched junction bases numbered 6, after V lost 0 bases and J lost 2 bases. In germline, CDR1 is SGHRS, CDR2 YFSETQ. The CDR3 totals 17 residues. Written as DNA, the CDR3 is TGCGCCAGCAGCTTGGGGGGACTAGCGGTTGAACAAGAGACCCAGTACTTC. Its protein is CASSLGGLAVEQETQYF. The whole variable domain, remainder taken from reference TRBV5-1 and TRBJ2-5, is KAGVTQTPRYLIKTRGQQVTLSCSPISGHRSVSWYQQTPGQGLQFLFEYFSETQRNKGNFPGRFSGRQFSNSRSEMNVSTLELGDSALYLCASSLGGLAVEQETQYFGPGTRLLVL.

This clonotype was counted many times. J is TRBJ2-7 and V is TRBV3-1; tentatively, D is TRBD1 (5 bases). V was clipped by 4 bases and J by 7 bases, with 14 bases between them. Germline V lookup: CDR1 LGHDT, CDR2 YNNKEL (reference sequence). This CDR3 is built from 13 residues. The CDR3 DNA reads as TGTGCCAGCAGCCTCGGACATATCGATGAGCAGTACTTC. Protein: CASSLGHIDEQYF.

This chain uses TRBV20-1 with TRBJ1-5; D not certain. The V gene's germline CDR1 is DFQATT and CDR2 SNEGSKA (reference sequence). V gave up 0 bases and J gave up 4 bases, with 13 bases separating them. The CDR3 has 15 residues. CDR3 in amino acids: CSAREATIRNQPQHF. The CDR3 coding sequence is TGCAGTGCTAGAGAGGCAACGATTAGAAATCAGCCCCAGCATTTT.

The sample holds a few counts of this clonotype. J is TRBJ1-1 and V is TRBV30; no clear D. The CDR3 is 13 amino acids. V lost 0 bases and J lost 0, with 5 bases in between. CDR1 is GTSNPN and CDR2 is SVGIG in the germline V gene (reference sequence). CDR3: CAWSVFLNTEAFF. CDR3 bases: TGTGCCTGGAGTGTATTCCTGAACACTGAAGCTTTCTTT.

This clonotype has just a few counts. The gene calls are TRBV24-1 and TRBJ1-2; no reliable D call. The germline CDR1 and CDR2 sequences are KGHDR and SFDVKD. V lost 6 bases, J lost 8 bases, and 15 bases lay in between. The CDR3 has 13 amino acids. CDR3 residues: CATSSPGGRGYTF. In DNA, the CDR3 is TGTGCCACCAGTAGTCCAGGAGGGCGCGGCTACACCTTC.

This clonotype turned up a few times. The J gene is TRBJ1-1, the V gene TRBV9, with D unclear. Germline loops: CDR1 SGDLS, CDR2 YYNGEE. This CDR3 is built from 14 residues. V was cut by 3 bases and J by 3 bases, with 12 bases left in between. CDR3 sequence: CASSAIEGYTEAFF. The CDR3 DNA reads TGTGCCAGCAGCGCCATAGAGGGATACACTGAAGCTTTCTTT.

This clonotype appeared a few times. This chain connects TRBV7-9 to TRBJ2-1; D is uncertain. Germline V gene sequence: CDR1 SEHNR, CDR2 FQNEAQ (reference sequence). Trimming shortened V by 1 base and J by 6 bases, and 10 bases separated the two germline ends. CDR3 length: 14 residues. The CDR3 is CASSLGVERNEQFF. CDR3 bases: TGTGCCAGCAGCTTAGGGGTGGAACGCAATGAGCAGTTCTTC.

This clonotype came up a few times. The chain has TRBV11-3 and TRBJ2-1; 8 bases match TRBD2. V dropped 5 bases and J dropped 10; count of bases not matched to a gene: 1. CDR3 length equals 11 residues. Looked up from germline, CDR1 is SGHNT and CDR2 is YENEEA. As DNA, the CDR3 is TGTGCCAGCAGCATAGCGGGGGAGCAGTTCTTC. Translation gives CASSIAGEQFF.

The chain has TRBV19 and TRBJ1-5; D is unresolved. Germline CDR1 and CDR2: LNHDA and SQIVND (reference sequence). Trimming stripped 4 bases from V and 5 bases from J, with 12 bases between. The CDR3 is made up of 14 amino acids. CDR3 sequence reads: CASSTWPRYQPQHF. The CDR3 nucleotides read TGTGCCAGTAGTACATGGCCACGTTATCAGCCCCAGCATTTT.

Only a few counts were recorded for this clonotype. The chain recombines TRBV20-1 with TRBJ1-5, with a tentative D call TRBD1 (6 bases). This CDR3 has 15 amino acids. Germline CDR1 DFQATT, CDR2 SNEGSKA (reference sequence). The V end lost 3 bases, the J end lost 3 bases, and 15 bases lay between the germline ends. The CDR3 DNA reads TGCAGTGCTAGCTCGGGGGGCCAGATCAATCAGCCCCAGCATTTT. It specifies CSASSGGQINQPQHF.